Below, one TCR beta chain is given with its context. This record belongs to a study of technical replicates of blood from a few donors. The V and J ends lost 4 bases and 8 bases respectively, with 21 bases between them. The germline V gene encodes CDR1 SGHRS and CDR2 YFSETQ. The CDR3 consists of 15 residues. The method was immunoSEQ multiplex PCR; TCRdb's version includes in-frame clones alone and lacks a portion of them. The sample holds tens of thousands of clones; about 96% are singletons and the top ten take 0.2%. This chain joins TRBV5-1 and TRBJ1-2; no clear D. The source material was T cells isolated from PBMCs. This receptor was obtained from a human donor in good health. The chain's CDR3 is CASSPGGQDLGGYTF. CDR3 coding DNA: TGCGCCAGCAGCCCCGGCGGGCAGGACCTCGGAGGCTACACCTTC. The whole variable domain, remainder taken from reference TRBV5-1 and TRBJ1-2, is KAGVTQTPRYLIKTRGQQVTLSCSPISGHRSVSWYQQTPGQGLQFLFEYFSETQRNKGNFPGRFSGRQFSNSRSEMNVSTLELGDSALYLCASSPGGQDLGGYTFGSGTRLTVV.